This entry lists 16 T cell receptor beta chains sequenced from one sample in a study of blood T cell repertoires in COVID-19. Method: immunoSEQ multiplex PCR; TCRdb's copy keeps in-frame clones and lacks some. Of around 400,000 clones in the sample, 88% were seen once. The sequenced sample consisted of PBMCs or T cells enriched from blood (not recorded which). These receptors were obtained from a young woman who had been exposed to COVID-19.

This clone was seen only a few times. Written as DNA, the CDR3 is TGTGCCAGCAGCCCCCGGGAACGGACGAATGAAAAACTGTTTTTT. This encodes CASSPRERTNEKLFF. V is TRBV5-5 and J is TRBJ1-4; D is undetermined. The V gene's germline CDR1 is SGHKS and CDR2 YYEKEE (reference sequence). The CDR3 length is 15 residues. V lost 4 bases, J lost 5 bases, and 15 bases lay in between.

This clone was seen more than once but under ten times. The CDR3 sequence is CASSGGESTNSPLHF. CDR3 sequence (DNA): TGTGCCAGCAGTGGGGGGGAGTCCACAAATTCACCCCTCCACTTT. This chain joins TRBV2 and TRBJ1-6; a weak D match, TRBD1 (5 bases). CDR1 is SNHLY and CDR2 is FYNNEI in the germline V gene. The V and J ends lost 4 bases and 7 bases respectively, with 14 bases between them. The length of the CDR3 is 15 residues.

This clone was seen a handful of times. The same CDR3 arises from other DNA sequences in this sample as well. The chain's CDR3 is CASSPGYGYTF. Written as DNA, the CDR3 is TGTGCCAGCAGTCCAGGATATGGCTACACCTTC. The rearrangement joins TRBV27 to TRBJ1-2; no definite D call. Germline lookup yields CDR1 MNHEY and CDR2 SMNVEV (reference sequence). The CDR3 runs 11 residues. V was trimmed by 5 bases and J by 5 bases, leaving 6 bases between them.

The rearrangement uses TRBV5-1 and TRBJ2-1; 11 nucleotides agree with TRBD2. The germline V gene encodes CDR1 SGHRS and CDR2 YFSETQ. The CDR3 is 15 amino acids. V lost 4 bases and J lost 7; bases outside the gene matches: 7. CDR3 in amino acids: CASSSSGGVLNEQFF. For the CDR3, the DNA is TGCGCCAGCAGCAGTAGCGGGGGGGTTTTAAATGAGCAGTTCTTC.

The chain couples TRBV28 to TRBJ2-7; 7 bases are a match to TRBD1. J gave up 4 bases and V 3 bases, and 15 bases lay outside the gene matches. Germline V gene data show CDR1 as MDHEN and CDR2 as SYDVKM. The CDR3 runs to 17 residues. DNA for the CDR3: TGTGCCAGCAGTTTTAGGAGTGTTCAGGGGGTGACGTACGAGCAGTACTTC. Protein sequence: CASSFRSVQGVTYEQYF.

The chain combines TRBV12-3 or TRBV12-4 with TRBJ2-2; unclear D gene. There are 12 residues in the CDR3. V dropped 5 bases and J dropped 6 bases, with 7 bases sitting between them. The CDR3 DNA follows: TGTGCCAGCAGTCCAAATTCCGGGGAGCTGTTTTTT. Its translation is CASSPNSGELFF.

This clone has just a few counts. CDR3 amino acids: CASSERLAEAYNEQFF. CDR3 nucleotides: TGTGCCAGCAGTGAAAGACTAGCCGAGGCCTACAATGAGCAGTTCTTC. V gene TRBV2 combines with J gene TRBJ2-1; 7 positions agree with TRBD2. Losses at the gene ends were 2 bases for V and 2 bases for J; bases not matched to a gene: 6. Germline assignment: CDR1 SNHLY and CDR2 FYNNEI. The CDR3 consists of 16 residues.

The rearrangement uses TRBV10-3 and TRBJ1-1, with TRBD1 identical over 10 bases. Germline V gene data show CDR1 as ENHRY and CDR2 as SYGVKD. The CDR3 is 13 residues long. The junction had 9 bases not matched to a gene; V was cut back by 8 bases and J by 9 bases. CDR3 sequence (DNA): TGTGCCATCGGGGGGGACAGGGGAGAGAAAGCTTTCTTT. Translated, it gives CAIGGDRGEKAFF.

The rearrangement joins TRBV6-2 or TRBV6-3 to TRBJ1-2, with a weak D call TRBD1 (6 bases). This CDR3 spans 15 amino acids. Germline CDR1 and CDR2: MNHEY and SVGEGT. V gave up 2 bases and J gave up 4 bases, with 14 bases separating them. The DNA for the CDR3 is TGTGCCAGCAGTTACACCCTAACAGGGCTCTATGGCTACACCTTC. Its protein product is CASSYTLTGLYGYTF.

This clone was picked up one time. The chain uses TRBV5-6 and TRBJ1-4; 10 bases align to TRBD1. The CDR3 consists of 17 residues. V shed 4 bases, J shed 7 bases, and the junction held 13 bases outside the gene matches. Germline-derived CDR1 and CDR2 are SGHDT and YYEEEE. The CDR3 DNA sequence: TGTGCCAGCAGCCAAGGCTCCGGGACAGGGGCCGGTGAAAAACTGTTTTTT. This gives the protein CASSQGSGTGAGEKLFF. Together with reference TRBV5-6 and TRBJ1-4, the CDR3 gives the full variable domain: DAGVTQSPTHLIKTRGQQVTLRCSPKSGHDTVSWYQQALGQGPQFIFQYYEEEERQRGNFPDRFSGHQFPNYSSELNVNALLLGDSALYLCASSQGSGTGAGEKLFFGSGTQLSVL.

This chain connects TRBV28 to TRBJ2-7, with 7 bases that match TRBD2. The CDR3 contains 15 residues. The J segment lost 2 bases and the V segment lost 5 bases, leaving 9 bases of the junction unmatched. Germline loops: CDR1 MDHEN, CDR2 SYDVKM. The CDR3 reads CASSDNRRGAYEQYF. The CDR3, as DNA: TGTGCCAGCAGTGACAACCGACGGGGGGCCTACGAGCAGTACTTC.

J is TRBJ1-1 and V is TRBV5-1, with no clear D. Per the germline V gene, CDR1 is SGHRS and CDR2 is YFSETQ. This CDR3 has 14 amino acids. Trimming cost V 1 base and J 1 base, with 8 bases left between them. As DNA, the CDR3 is TGCGCCAGCAGCTTGATTCCAGAGAACACTGAAGCTTTCTTT. Translating it yields CASSLIPENTEAFF.

The chain joins TRBV6-4 to TRBJ2-7; 7 nucleotides align to TRBD1. Germline loops: CDR1 MRHNA, CDR2 SNTAGT. This CDR3 region has 12 residues. The V and J ends lost 6 bases and 4 bases, in that order; junction bases with no gene match: 3. In DNA, the CDR3 is TGTGCCAGCAGCGGACAGGCTTACGAGCAGTACTTC. It encodes CASSGQAYEQYF.

This CDR3 is CASSTRQGSEKLFF. In DNA form, the CDR3 reads TGTGCCAGCAGTACCCGACAGGGAAGTGAAAAACTGTTTTTT. The chain couples TRBV6-5 to TRBJ1-4; 7 bases match TRBD1. V dropped 5 bases and J dropped 7; count of bases not matched to a gene: 7. This CDR3 spans 14 amino acids. Germline CDR1 is MNHEY and CDR2 is SVGAGI.

This chain uses TRBV29-1 with TRBJ2-2, with 13 bases that match TRBD2. Germline V lookup: CDR1 SQVTM, CDR2 ANQGSEA. The CDR3 covers 19 residues. Unmatched junction bases numbered 18, after V lost 6 bases and J lost 5 bases. CDR3 loop: CSVTQAGTSGTLRTGELFF. CDR3 nucleotides: TGCAGCGTCACTCAAGCCGGGACTAGCGGGACCCTTCGTACCGGGGAGCTGTTTTTT.

This clone was seen just once. The chain carries TRBV10-1 and TRBJ1-2; the D gene is possibly TRBD1 (6 bases). Germline CDR1 and CDR2: WNHNN and SYGVQD (reference sequence). The V and J ends lost 7 bases and 4 bases respectively, with 25 bases between them. This CDR3 is 17 amino acids long. In DNA, the CDR3 is TGCGCCAGCATAATCGTTTCGGCGCAGGGGCTGCGCTATGGCTACACCTTC. This sequence encodes CASIIVSAQGLRYGYTF.